This paragraph reports one T cell receptor (beta chain). This record comes from a study of shared clonotypes between healthy human individuals. Assay: immunoSEQ multiplex PCR; the TCRdb copy retains only in-frame clones and omits some. The profile covers some 980,000 clones, with around three quarters appearing a single time and around 1.5% taken by the ten largest. The length of the CDR3 is 14 residues. Trimming cost V 4 bases and J 4 bases; bases outside gene matches: 2. Germline V gene lookup returns CDR1 MGHRA and CDR2 YSYEKL. Sequencing used memory CD4+ T cells sorted from blood. Subset here: CD45RA-negative fraction. The clonotype originates from a man aged 18 to 30 in good health. This rearrangement joins TRBV4-1 to TRBJ2-1, with 9 bases that match TRBD1. This chain's CDR3 is CASSRTGAYNEQFF. The CDR3 bases are TGCGCCAGCAGCCGGACAGGGGCTTACAATGAGCAGTTCTTC.